The 6 T cell receptor beta chains below were found in one sample sequenced in a study of CD8 T cells in ankylosing spondylitis. TCRdb re-called the 5' RACE reads with MiXCR, one entry per CDR3 protein. The table includes 150,000 to 200,000 distinct CDR3 sequences, 10% to 15% detected once. The sequenced sample was blood, either unsorted or a sorted T cell fraction (not recorded which). These receptors all stem from a female donor with ankylosing spondylitis or in good health (not recorded which).

There are many counts of this clonotype. CDR3 in DNA: TGCGCCAGCAGCTCCCAAGGGAACTACGAGCAGTACTTC. Encoded protein: CASSSQGNYEQYF. The chain is built from TRBV5-1 and TRBJ2-7; D is unclear. The CDR3 has 13 amino acids. Trimming cost V 3 bases and J 3 bases, with 10 bases left between them. Germline lookup yields CDR1 SGHRS and CDR2 YFSETQ.

There are many counts of this clonotype. The chain recombines TRBV27 with TRBJ1-1; the match to TRBD1 covers 8 bases. Trimming took 6 bases from V and 5 from J; bases not matched to a gene: 11. CDR1 and CDR2 (germline): MNHEY, SMNVEV (reference sequence). The length of the CDR3 is 15 residues. The CDR3 DNA is TGTGCCAGCAGCAATGGAAACAGGGGGTCAACTGAAGCTTTCTTT. Translation: CASSNGNRGSTEAFF.

This clonotype was detected a few times. This chain links TRBV20-1 with TRBJ2-1, with D possibly TRBD2 on 6 matching bases. Deletions cut 2 bases from V and 5 bases from J, with 22 bases between. Germline CDR1 reads DFQATT; CDR2 reads SNEGSKA (reference sequence). The CDR3 contains 17 residues. CDR3 coding DNA: TGCAGTGCTAGAAAAAGAAGGGGCGGGAATCGCGACAATGAGCAGTTCTTC. Amino acids: CSARKRRGGNRDNEQFF.

The chain is built from TRBV4-2 and TRBJ2-1; D possibly matches TRBD1 or TRBD2 (7 bases each). Germline V lookup: CDR1 LGHNA, CDR2 YNFKEQ. Between the trimmed V and J ends, which lost 3 bases and 9 bases, there was a span of 15 bases. The CDR3 totals 14 residues. The CDR3 here is CASSQTTGEGEQFF. The CDR3, as DNA: TGTGCCAGCAGCCAGACAACAGGGGAGGGTGAGCAGTTCTTC.

This clonotype turned up a few times. V and J are TRBV12-3 or TRBV12-4 and TRBJ1-1, with D maybe TRBD1 (5 bases). CDR3 length equals 14 residues. Trimming took off 0 bases at V and 3 bases at J, with 8 bases between the two ends. CDR3 nucleotide sequence: TGTGCCAGCAGTTTAGCCGGGGGGTACACTGAAGCTTTCTTT. Its translation: CASSLAGGYTEAFF.

This clonotype has only a few counts. The chain is built from TRBV11-1 and TRBJ2-1, with 16 bases matching TRBD2. J was trimmed by 0 bases and V by 6 bases; bases with no gene match: 8. CDR1 and CDR2 (germline): SGHAT, FQDESV (reference sequence). There are 19 residues in the CDR3. CDR3 nucleotide sequence: TGTGCCAGCAGGTCCTCGGGACTAGCGGGAGGGCACTCCTACAATGAGCAGTTCTTC. It is translated as CASRSSGLAGGHSYNEQFF. Based on the CDR3 plus reference TRBV11-1 and TRBJ2-1, the full variable domain is EAEVAQSPRYKITEKSQAVAFWCDPISGHATLYWYRQILGQGPELLVQFQDESVVDDSQLPKDRFSAERLKGVDSTLKIQPAELGDSAMYLCASRSSGLAGGHSYNEQFFGPGTRLTVL.